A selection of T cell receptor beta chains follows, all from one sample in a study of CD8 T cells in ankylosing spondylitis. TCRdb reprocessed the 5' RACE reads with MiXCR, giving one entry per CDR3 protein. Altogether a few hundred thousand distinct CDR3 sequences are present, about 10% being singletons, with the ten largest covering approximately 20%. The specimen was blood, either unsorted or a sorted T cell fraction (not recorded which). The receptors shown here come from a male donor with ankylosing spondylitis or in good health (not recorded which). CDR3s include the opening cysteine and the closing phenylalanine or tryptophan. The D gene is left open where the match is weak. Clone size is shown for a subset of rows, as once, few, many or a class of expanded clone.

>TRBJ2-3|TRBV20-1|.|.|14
TGCAGTGCTGGGTCCAGCGGGTCCATAGGAGCGCAGTATTTT
CSAGSSGSIGAQYF
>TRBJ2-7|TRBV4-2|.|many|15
TGTGCCAGCAGCCAAGATAGGGGGGCCTCCTACGAGCAGTACTTC
CASSQDRGASYEQYF
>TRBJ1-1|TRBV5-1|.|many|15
TGCGCCAGCAGCTTGGCGGGGGGAAAGAACACTGAAGCTTTCTTT
CASSLAGGKNTEAFF
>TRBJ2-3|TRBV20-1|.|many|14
TGCAGTGCTAGTGTCGGGGGCGACACAGATACGCAGTATTTT
CSASVGGDTDTQYF
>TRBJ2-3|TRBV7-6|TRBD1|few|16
TGTGCCAGCAGCTTAGGATGGGGACAGCTCACAGATACGCAGTATTTT
CASSLGWGQLTDTQYF
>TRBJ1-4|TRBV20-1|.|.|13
TGCAGTGCTTACAGGGACTCTAATGAAAAACTGTTTTTT
CSAYRDSNEKLFF
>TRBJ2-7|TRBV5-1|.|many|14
TGCGCCAGCAGCTTGGGGGGACGGACTTACGAGCAGTACTTC
CASSLGGRTYEQYF
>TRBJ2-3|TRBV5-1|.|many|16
TGCGCCAGCAGCTTGGCCGGGCGGGCGGTTACAGATACGCAGTATTTT
CASSLAGRAVTDTQYF
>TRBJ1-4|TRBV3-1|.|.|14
TGTGCCAGCAGCCAACGGACCAATAATGAAAAACTGTTTTTT
CASSQRTNNEKLFF
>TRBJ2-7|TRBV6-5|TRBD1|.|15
TGTGCCAGCAGTTCACCCGGGACAGGGGGGATCGAGCAGTACTTC
CASSSPGTGGIEQYF
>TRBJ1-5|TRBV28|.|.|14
TGTGCCAGCGTTCCAGGGGCGCCCCATCAGCCCCAGCATTTT
CASVPGAPHQPQHF
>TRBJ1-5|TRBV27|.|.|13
TGTGCCAGTAGGCAATCGGGCAATCAGCCCCAGCATTTT
CASRQSGNQPQHF
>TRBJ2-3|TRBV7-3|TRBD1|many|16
TGTGCCAGCAGCCCAACCGGGACAGGGCTCGCAGATACGCAGTATTTT
CASSPTGTGLADTQYF
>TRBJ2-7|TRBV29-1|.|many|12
TGCAGCGTCGCGGACACTTCCTACGAGCAGTACTTC
CSVADTSYEQYF
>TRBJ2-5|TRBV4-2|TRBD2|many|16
TGTGCCAGCAGCCAAGATCCTAGCGGGGGGGTGGAGACCCAGTACTTC
CASSQDPSGGVETQYF
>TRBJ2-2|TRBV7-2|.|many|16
TGTGCCAGCAGCTTAAGGCCAGCGCCCGACACCGGGGAGCTGTTTTTT
CASSLRPAPDTGELFF
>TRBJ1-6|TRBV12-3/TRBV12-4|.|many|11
TGTGCCAGCAGTCGAGATTCACCCCTCCACTTT
CASSRDSPLHF